Below, 18 T cell receptor beta chains from the same sample are listed, as sequenced in a study of regulatory T cells in long-lasting Graves disease listed by TCRdb under 2021. The sample's time point label, decoded: persistent/refractory GD, antithyroid drugs over 5 years with positive TRAb. RNA was extracted from PBMCs in TRIzol for both TCR sequencing and RNA sequencing. The library was produced with multiplex PCR. Sequencing relied on an Illumina HiSeq 4000. To build TCR beta libraries, CDR3 regions were amplified by Arm-PCR using iRepertoire HTBI primers. The public reads were quality trimmed at Q25 with fastp and then assembled into clones with MiXCR by TCRdb, keeping productive beta chains. Under each unique CDR3 protein, matching rows form one entry showing the most common genes and DNA. The sample records roughly 450,000 distinct CDR3 sequences, around 21% of which are singletons. Of the sample, over 7.5% falls within the top ten clones.

The sample consisted of peripheral blood mononuclear cells (PBMCs), taken when the disease was refractory, from a patient treated with antithyroid drugs. These TCRs come from a female donor with Graves disease.

The rearrangement links TRBV6-2 or TRBV6-3 to TRBJ1-1; D remains ambiguous. This CDR3 region has 11 residues. Germline V gene sequence: CDR1 MNHEY, CDR2 SVGEGT. Trimming took off 7 bases at V and 7 bases at J, with 10 bases between the two ends. CDR3 region: CASKEVGEAFF. CDR3 nucleotide sequence: TGTGCCAGCAAGGAGGTGGGTGAAGCTTTCTTT.

CDR3 nucleotides: TGCAGTGCTAGTGCGGCCACAGGGGACAACACCGGGGAGCTGTTTTTT. It codes for CSASAATGDNTGELFF. V gene TRBV20-1 combines with J gene TRBJ2-2; 7 bases map to TRBD1. V trimming: 3 bases; J trimming: 2 bases; junction bases outside the gene matches: 9. Looked up from germline, CDR1 is DFQATT and CDR2 is SNEGSKA (reference sequence). This CDR3 spans 16 amino acids.

This clonotype was observed at least ten times. The chain employs TRBV9 and TRBJ1-1, with D unclear. V lost 1 base and J 3 bases, leaving 7 bases between the germline ends. Germline CDR1 SGDLS, CDR2 YYNGEE. The CDR3 contains 13 residues. The CDR3 DNA is TGTGCCAGCAGCGTATCGGCCTACACTGAAGCTTTCTTT. Its translation: CASSVSAYTEAFF.

CDR3 in DNA: TGTGCCAGCAGTCTGACCGGACAGGGGGCGCGAGGCTACACCTTC. This encodes CASSLTGQGARGYTF. The J gene is TRBJ1-2, the V gene TRBV28; TRBD1 agrees at 11 bases. V lost 5 bases, J lost 8 bases, and 10 bases stayed unmatched. The V gene's germline CDR1 is MDHEN and CDR2 SYDVKM. The CDR3 runs to 15 residues.

In the case of this clonotype: With only one base between it and a far larger clone, this is likely a read error. J is TRBJ2-5 and V is TRBV11-2; D may match TRBD1 or TRBD2 (5 bases each). Germline CDR1 SGHAT, CDR2 FQNNGV. The CDR3 sequence is 14 residues long. V was shortened by 5 bases and J by 2 bases, with 12 bases between the two germline ends. The CDR3 loop reads CASSEPGPQETQYF. The CDR3 DNA is TGTGCCAGCAGCGAACCGGGACCTCAAGAGACCCAGTACTTC.

The table lists this clonotype with a few counts. The rearrangement links TRBV20-1 to TRBJ1-2, with 10 bases lining up with TRBD1. The CDR3 has 14 residues. Per the germline V gene, CDR1 is DFQATT and CDR2 is SNEGSKA (reference sequence). V lost 6 bases and J lost 8; bases outside the gene matches: 12. This chain's CDR3 is CSALTGQGIGGYTF. The CDR3 DNA reads as TGCAGTGCGCTGACGGGACAGGGGATTGGGGGCTACACCTTC.

This clonotype was recorded at least ten times. The V call is TRBV7-9, the J call TRBJ2-5; D uncertain. V lost 0 bases, J lost 1 base, and 9 bases lay in between. There are 15 residues in the CDR3. Per germline, CDR1 SEHNR and CDR2 FQNEAQ (reference sequence). The CDR3 bases are TGTGCCAGCAGCTTAGCTCGTGGTTTCCAAGAGACCCAGTACTTC. Translation: CASSLARGFQETQYF.

This clonotype was counted many times. The V gene is TRBV28, the J gene TRBJ2-7, with 7 bases lining up with TRBD1. The CDR3 is 11 amino acids. The V segment lost 6 bases and the J segment 12 bases; nucleotides outside the gene matches: 8. The germline gives CDR1 MDHEN, CDR2 SYDVKM. In DNA, the CDR3 is TGTGCCAGCAGCACCGGGACAGACCCGTACTTC. This gives the protein CASSTGTDPYF.

With respect to this clonotype: Given a much more abundant clone one base away, this may be a read error. The chain combines TRBV29-1 with TRBJ2-7, with D uncertain. CDR1 is SQVTM and CDR2 is ANQGSEA in the germline V gene. This CDR3 region has 14 residues. Trimming shortened V by 6 bases and J by 0 bases, and 15 bases separated the two germline ends. CDR3 protein: CSVATSLGSYEQYF. The DNA for the CDR3 is TGCAGCGTCGCCACCTCTCTAGGCTCCTACGAGCAGTACTTC.

V and J are TRBV13 and TRBJ2-7; D not certain. V shed 1 base and J shed 6 bases, with 13 bases lying between them. This CDR3 is 14 amino acids long. Germline CDR1 reads PRHDT; CDR2 reads FYEKMQ (reference sequence). The CDR3 loop reads CASSLDGPPGEQYF. CDR3 nucleotide sequence: TGTGCCAGCAGCTTAGACGGACCTCCGGGCGAGCAGTACTTC.

This clonotype was seen a handful of times. The chain has TRBV6-5 and TRBJ2-1, with TRBD2 matching 7 bases. J lost 8 bases, V lost 3 bases, and 7 bases had no gene match. The CDR3 contains 14 residues. Looked up from germline, CDR1 is MNHEY and CDR2 is SVGAGI. The CDR3 spells CASSYWLAGDEQFF. The DNA of the CDR3 is TGTGCCAGCAGTTATTGGTTAGCGGGCGATGAGCAGTTCTTC.

The gene calls are TRBV4-1 and TRBJ1-6; 7 nucleotides line up with TRBD1. CDR1 is MGHRA, CDR2 YSYEKL, per germline. There are 18 residues in the CDR3. Trimming at V came to 1 base and at J to 8 bases, leaving 14 bases not matched to a gene. The DNA of the CDR3 is TGCGCCAGCAGCCAAGCGACAGGGTCGGAAGCGGATTATTCACCCCTCCACTTT. It translates to CASSQATGSEADYSPLHF.

The chain is built from TRBV6-1 and TRBJ1-2; the D is unclear. The V gene's germline CDR1 is MNHNS and CDR2 SASEGT. V was shortened by 4 bases and J by 8 bases, with 2 bases between the two germline ends. This CDR3 contains 9 residues. As DNA, the CDR3 is TGTGCCAGCAGTGCCGGCTACACCTTC. This translates into CASSAGYTF.

This clonotype showed up many times. The chain recombines TRBV30 with TRBJ1-1; the D is unclear. V was shortened by 2 bases and J by 8 bases, with 9 bases between the two germline ends. The CDR3 has 11 amino acids. Germline lookup yields CDR1 GTSNPN and CDR2 SVGIG (reference sequence). The CDR3 DNA is TGTGCCTGGAGTCCGGCCGCGGAAGCTTTCTTT. It codes for CAWSPAAEAFF. The full variable domain, with the rest looked up from reference TRBV30 and TRBJ1-1, is SQTIHQWPATLVQPVGSPLSLECTVEGTSNPNLYWYRQAAGRGLQLLFYSVGIGQISSEVPQNLSASRPQDRQFILSSKKLLLSDSGFYLCAWSPAAEAFFGQGTRLTVV.

The chain couples TRBV6-5 to TRBJ2-7; the D is unclear. Germline values: CDR1 MNHEY, CDR2 SVGAGI. CDR3 length equals 14 residues. The V end was cut by 3 bases, the J end by 3 bases, with 12 bases between. The CDR3 here is CASSYNSEYYEQYF. The CDR3 bases are TGTGCCAGCAGTTATAATTCCGAGTACTACGAGCAGTACTTC.

This clonotype has at least ten counts. The CDR3 is CASSERVPGTGELFF. The DNA of the CDR3 is TGTGCCAGCAGTGAAAGAGTCCCCGGCACCGGGGAGCTGTTTTTT. The V gene is TRBV2, the J gene TRBJ2-2; D is undetermined. From germline, CDR1 is SNHLY and CDR2 FYNNEI. V shed 2 bases and J shed 4 bases, with 11 bases lying between them. The CDR3 covers 15 residues.

This clonotype was seen a few times. The chain carries TRBV3-1 and TRBJ1-6; TRBD1 is a possible D gene (5 bases). V was clipped by 4 bases and J by 5 bases, with 9 bases between them. The germline V gene has CDR1 LGHDT and CDR2 YNNKEL (reference sequence). The CDR3 is made up of 14 amino acids. The CDR3 loop reads CASSPSGHNSPLHF. CDR3 bases: TGTGCCAGCAGCCCGTCAGGGCATAATTCACCCCTCCACTTT.

This clonotype was observed at least ten times. The chain carries TRBV6-2 or TRBV6-3 and TRBJ1-1; 7 nucleotides match TRBD1. There are 16 residues in the CDR3. CDR1 is MNHEY and CDR2 is SVGEGT in the germline V gene. V lost 7 bases to trimming and J lost 0 bases; unmatched junction nucleotides: 11. CDR3 DNA: TGTGCCAGCACCCCAGGGGGGAGGGCTCTGAACACTGAAGCTTTCTTT. Translated, it gives CASTPGGRALNTEAFF.